Each of the 9 T cell receptor beta chains below was sequenced from the same sample in a study of human T cells and chemical hapten exposure. One entry per CDR3 protein, called by TCRdb with MiXCR from the RACE reads. This sample has 350,000 to 400,000 distinct CDR3 sequences, with about 6% found just once. Noted time point: patch test 2, 6 weeks after DPC sensitization. Treatment denoted: therapeutic diphenylcyclopropenone sensitization with weekly scalp DPC. The sequencing here drew on whole blood, taken in connection with sensitization to the hapten diphenylcyclopropenone (DPC). These receptor sequences come from a woman under 30 with alopecia areata. Some clones in this sample may be carry-over from other donors' samples.

This clonotype has a handful of counts. This chain links TRBV13 with TRBJ1-3; D gene uncertain. From germline, CDR1 is PRHDT and CDR2 FYEKMQ (reference sequence). The CDR3 has 14 residues. V lost 3 bases, J lost 2 bases, and 8 bases lay in between. The CDR3 loop is CASSLSGAGNTIYF. For the CDR3, the DNA is TGTGCCAGCAGCTTGTCCGGGGCTGGAAACACCATATATTTT. Drawing the rest from reference TRBV13 and TRBJ1-3, the complete variable domain is AAGVIQSPRHLIKEKRETATLKCYPIPRHDTVYWYQQGPGQDPQFLISFYEKMQSDKGSIPDRFSAQQFSDYHSELNMSSLELGDSALYFCASSLSGAGNTIYFGEGSWLTVV.

This clonotype was observed many times. This sequence joins TRBV18 and TRBJ1-5; D uncertain. Germline values: CDR1 KGHSH, CDR2 LQKENI. Trimming pared 3 bases from V and 5 bases from J, leaving 11 bases between. The CDR3 has 14 residues. The CDR3 loop is CASSPGSSDQPQHF. The DNA of the CDR3 is TGTGCCAGCTCACCGGGCAGTTCTGATCAGCCCCAGCATTTT.

This clonotype occurred a few times. V usage is TRBV7-9 and J usage is TRBJ2-5; 8 nucleotides align to TRBD2. This CDR3 comprises 13 residues. J lost 5 bases, V lost 5 bases, and 4 bases had no gene match. From germline, CDR1 is SEHNR and CDR2 FQNEAQ (reference sequence). In nucleotides, the CDR3 is TGTGCCAGCAGCCGGGGGGGCCGCGAGACCCAGTACTTC. Its protein is CASSRGGRETQYF.

The table lists this clonotype with many counts. The gene calls are TRBV12-3 or TRBV12-4 and TRBJ1-6; tentative D call: TRBD1 (5 bases). The CDR3 is 15 residues long. The ends were cut back, 6 bases at V and 8 bases at J, with 17 bases in the middle. CDR3 loop: CASSPGHPPDSPLHF. CDR3 in DNA: TGTGCCAGCAGCCCAGGACATCCCCCCGATTCACCCCTCCACTTT.

This clonotype came up a few times. The rearrangement links TRBV6-1 to TRBJ1-2; D remains ambiguous. This CDR3 region has 13 residues. Germline V gene data show CDR1 as MNHNS and CDR2 as SASEGT. Trimming took 6 bases from V and 1 from J, leaving 9 bases between them. Written as DNA, the CDR3 is TGTGCCAGCAGCGATTATTATAACTATGGCTACACCTTC. It is translated as CASSDYYNYGYTF.

In this sample, this clonotype turned up many times. The chain uses TRBV28 and TRBJ1-1; 7 bases line up with TRBD1. This CDR3 is built from 16 residues. The V segment lost 5 bases and the J segment 7 bases; nucleotides outside the gene matches: 16. Germline V gene sequence: CDR1 MDHEN, CDR2 SYDVKM. CDR3 sequence: CASSPYFRVRGDEAFF. CDR3 DNA: TGTGCCAGCAGTCCATATTTCCGTGTCAGGGGGGATGAAGCTTTCTTT.

This clonotype was found a few times. The chain combines TRBV27 with TRBJ2-1, with TRBD2 as a possible D gene (6 bases). The germline V and J ends were trimmed by 0 bases and 3 bases, with 9 bases remaining between them. From germline, CDR1 is MNHEY and CDR2 SMNVEV (reference sequence). This CDR3 is built from 15 residues. The CDR3 DNA reads TGTGCCAGCAGTTTATCGCGGGGAGGCTACAATGAGCAGTTCTTC. Residues: CASSLSRGGYNEQFF.

This clonotype was detected a few times. This rearrangement joins TRBV4-2 to TRBJ2-7; TRBD1 matches at 9 bases. V lost 3 bases and J lost 9; bases outside the gene matches: 9. CDR1 is LGHNA, CDR2 YNFKEQ, per germline. This CDR3 is 14 amino acids long. CDR3 sequence (DNA): TGTGCCAGCAGCCAGGGGAGGGACAGGGTAGGGCAGTACTTC. This translates into CASSQGRDRVGQYF.

This clonotype was counted between two and nine times. The V and J genes are TRBV6-1 and TRBJ2-3, with 8 bases aligning to TRBD2. Trimming cost V 1 base and J 2 bases; bases outside gene matches: 5. The CDR3 is made up of 16 amino acids. Germline CDR1 MNHNS, CDR2 SASEGT. The CDR3 DNA sequence: TGTGCCAGCAGTGAAGGATTAGCGGGATACACAGATACGCAGTATTTT. It yields the protein CASSEGLAGYTDTQYF.